A selection of T cell receptor beta chains follows, all from one sample in a study of blood T cell repertoires in COVID-19. Measured with immunoSEQ multiplex PCR; TCRdb has only the in-frame clones, and not every one. This sample has some 150,000 clones, with 86% found just once. Sequencing input: peripheral blood. Receptor source: a woman aged 60-75 years with COVID-19, enrolled during active disease. Both conserved end residues are part of each CDR3. Each record gives: J gene, D gene, clone size, V gene, CDR3 DNA, CDR3 protein. A D gene is named only where the DNA matches it firmly. The listing skips clone size in some rows; elsewhere it reads once, few, many or a size class.

TRBJ2-7,.,once,TRBV28,TGTGCCAGCAGTTTGTATATCGGGTCCCCCTACGAGCAGTACTTC,CASSLYIGSPYEQYF
TRBJ1-1,TRBD1,.,TRBV18,TGTGCCAGCTCACCAAGGGAGCCCAACAGGGGGCTGGGGACTGAAGCTTTCTTT,CASSPREPNRGLGTEAFF
TRBJ2-2,.,.,TRBV9,TGTGCCAGCAGCGTACCCCAGAACACCGGGGAGCTGTTTTTT,CASSVPQNTGELFF
TRBJ1-1,TRBD1,.,TRBV6-5,TGTGCCAGCAGCAAACAGGGGCTGGCTTTCTTT,CASSKQGLAFF
TRBJ1-5,TRBD1,.,TRBV5-1,TGCGCCAGCAGCTTCGCAGGGGGAAGCAATCAGCCCCAGCATTTT,CASSFAGGSNQPQHF
TRBJ1-2,.,.,TRBV2,TGTGCCAGCATCGGGACAAACTATGGCTACACCTTC,CASIGTNYGYTF
TRBJ2-2,.,.,TRBV3-1/TRBV3-2,TGTGCCAGCAGCCAGGCTACCGGGGAGCTGTTTTTT,CASSQATGELFF
TRBJ2-5,.,.,TRBV7-9,TGTGCCAGCAGCTTAGCGACTATGGAGGAGACCCAGTACTTC,CASSLATMEETQYF
TRBJ1-2,.,.,TRBV27,TGTGCCAGCAGGAGAGACAGCGCTTATGGCTACACCTTC,CASRRDSAYGYTF
TRBJ2-7,.,.,TRBV7-2,TGTGCCAGCAGCTTAGTGACGGGAGCTCAGGGCGAGCAGTACTTC,CASSLVTGAQGEQYF
TRBJ1-2,TRBD1,.,TRBV3-1/TRBV3-2,TGTGCCAGCAGCACACGACAGGGGCAAGGTGATGGCTACACCTTC,CASSTRQGQGDGYTF
TRBJ2-5,.,.,TRBV18,TGTGCCAGCTCACCAAATATACGGGGTCAAGAGACCCAGTACTTC,CASSPNIRGQETQYF
TRBJ2-4,TRBD1,.,TRBV29-1,TGCAGCGTGGGTGACAGGGAGAAAAACATTCAGTACTTC,CSVGDREKNIQYF
TRBJ2-3,.,.,TRBV28,TGTGCCAGCAGTTCCCTTACTAGCACAGATACGCAGTATTTT,CASSSLTSTDTQYF
TRBJ1-6,TRBD1,.,TRBV6-6,TGTGCCAGCAGTTACAGAACAGGGGACAATTCACCCCTCCACTTT,CASSYRTGDNSPLHF
TRBJ1-3,.,.,TRBV27,TGTGCCAGCAGTTCCCCGGGGGGCTACTCTGGAAACACCATATATTTT,CASSSPGGYSGNTIYF
TRBJ1-1,.,.,TRBV6-2/TRBV6-3,TGTGCCAGCAGTTATCCGGGGGTAGGCAACACTGAAGCTTTCTTT,CASSYPGVGNTEAFF
TRBJ1-3,.,.,TRBV11-3,TGTGCCAGCAGCCTGGGGAGCTCTGGAAACACCATATATTTT,CASSLGSSGNTIYF
TRBJ2-1,TRBD2,.,TRBV6-6,TGTGCCAGCAGTCTCGGCCCGCGGGAGGGCCCCAATGAGCAGTTCTTC,CASSLGPREGPNEQFF
TRBJ1-1,.,.,TRBV6-5,TGTGCCAGCAGCAGAAGACGGCAGGACACTGAAGCTTTCTTT,CASSRRRQDTEAFF
TRBJ2-7,TRBD2,once,TRBV5-1,TGCGCCAGCAGCTTGGATAGCGGGTTCTCCTACGAGCAGTACTTC,CASSLDSGFSYEQYF
TRBJ1-3,.,once,TRBV6-6,TGTGCCAGCAGTTTCGGGGGGCGCGGAAACACCATATATTTT,CASSFGGRGNTIYF
TRBJ1-1,.,.,TRBV7-2,TGTGCCAGCAGCTTACAGGTCATGAACACTGAAGCTTTCTTT,CASSLQVMNTEAFF
TRBJ1-5,TRBD1,many,TRBV6-2/TRBV6-3,TGTGCCAGCAGTTACGGACAGGAAAATCAGCCCCAGCATTTT,CASSYGQENQPQHF
TRBJ2-3,TRBD2,.,TRBV11-2,TGTGCCAGCTCCTCACTAGCGGGACGCACAGATACGCAGTATTTT,CASSSLAGRTDTQYF
TRBJ2-3,TRBD2,.,TRBV5-4,TGTGCCAGCAGCCCCTGGGTCGGCGGGAGGTTATCAGATACGCAGTATTTT,CASSPWVGGRLSDTQYF
TRBJ1-5,.,.,TRBV18,TGTGCCAGCTCACCACTGGACAGAGGGCTCAATCAGCCCCAGCATTTT,CASSPLDRGLNQPQHF
TRBJ2-7,.,.,TRBV3-1/TRBV3-2,TGTGCCAGCAGCCAAGACCCCCTTTACGAGCAGTACTTC,CASSQDPLYEQYF
TRBJ2-3,.,once,TRBV30,TGTGCCTGGAGTGTAAGGGGGGGAGGGACAGATACGCAGTATTTT,CAWSVRGGGTDTQYF
TRBJ2-7,.,.,TRBV19,TGTGCCAGTAGTATTTTAATCTCCTACGAGCAGTACTTC,CASSILISYEQYF
TRBJ1-1,.,many,TRBV11-3,TGTGCCAGCAGCTTAGATCCATCGACAGTTGAAGCTTTCTTT,CASSLDPSTVEAFF
TRBJ1-6,TRBD1,.,TRBV5-1,TGCGCCAGCAGCACAGGACAGGGGCCTTCACCCCTCCACTTT,CASSTGQGPSPLHF
TRBJ2-1,TRBD1,.,TRBV3-1/TRBV3-2,TGTGCCAGCAGCCAGCCACAGGGGCCCGCTGGATATGAGCAGTTCTTC,CASSQPQGPAGYEQFF
TRBJ2-2,TRBD2,medium-sized,TRBV28,TGTGCCAGCAGTTTTAGAGGCGGGAGGGTCCCCGGGGAGCTGTTTTTT,CASSFRGGRVPGELFF
TRBJ2-2,.,.,TRBV19,TGTGCCAGTAGTATTGTGGGAGCCACCGGGGAGCTGTTTTTT,CASSIVGATGELFF
TRBJ2-1,TRBD2,few,TRBV5-4,TGTGCCAGCAGCTCCCCGGAAAGCGGGAGGGCCTACAATGAGCAGTTCTTC,CASSSPESGRAYNEQFF
TRBJ2-5,.,.,TRBV5-6,TGTGCCAGCAGCCTTTTGGGGGCAGGGGAGACCCAGTACTTC,CASSLLGAGETQYF
TRBJ2-7,TRBD1,.,TRBV5-4,TGTGCCAGCAGCCCAGAGACAGGGACCTACGAGCAGTACTTC,CASSPETGTYEQYF
TRBJ1-1,TRBD1,.,TRBV20-1,TGCAGTGCTAAGCCGGGACAGGGGGCTTTCTTT,CSAKPGQGAFF
TRBJ2-1,TRBD1,.,TRBV5-1,TGCGCCAGCAGCGCGGGACAGGGGAATGAGCAGTTCTTC,CASSAGQGNEQFF
TRBJ1-6,TRBD1,once,TRBV4-1,TGCGCCAGCAGCCCCCATGGGGACAGGGGCAATTCACCCCTCCACTTT,CASSPHGDRGNSPLHF
TRBJ2-5,.,.,TRBV15,TGTGCCACCAGCAGAGTGTCGGGGGTAGCGGGACAGGAGACCCAGTACTTC,CATSRVSGVAGQETQYF
TRBJ1-5,.,.,TRBV30,TGTGCCTGGACGGACAGTTTCAATCAGCCCCAGCATTTT,CAWTDSFNQPQHF
TRBJ2-5,.,.,TRBV6-5,TGTGCCAGCAGTTATGGCGGGAAGGAGACCCAGTACTTC,CASSYGGKETQYF
TRBJ2-7,.,.,TRBV13,TGTGCCAGCAGCCGAATCCCTACACGGGCGGGTGGCGAGCAGTACTTC,CASSRIPTRAGGEQYF
TRBJ1-4,.,few,TRBV11-3,TGTGCCAGCAGCTTGGGAGGGGCCATTGAAAAACTGTTTTTT,CASSLGGAIEKLFF
TRBJ2-7,.,.,TRBV19,TGTGCCAGTAGTATTTTACCTACCCGCTCCTACGAGCAGTACTTC,CASSILPTRSYEQYF
TRBJ1-3,TRBD1,.,TRBV11-3,TGTGCCAGCAGCTTAGTCAGCCACAGGGGATCTGGAAACACCATATATTTT,CASSLVSHRGSGNTIYF
TRBJ2-7,TRBD2,.,TRBV29-1,TGCAGCGCCGACCTAACTAGCGAAGCGGGCGAGCAGTACTTC,CSADLTSEAGEQYF